Detailed here is one TCR beta chain. Its antigen is still unknown. These data belong to a study of cytomegalovirus exposure and HLA in healthy donors (dated by TCRdb to between 2016 and 2019). With regard to the full study: An earlier analysis of approximately 600 of the donors reported roughly 300 Gb of sequence data and about 100 million unique TCR beta sequences from about 200 million T cells. About 310 gigabases of sequencing data and tens of millions of unique TCR sequences were included in an early release covering several hundred HLA-typed donors. Of the 300 to 450 genotyped donors, about 80% fell in the genetic ancestry cluster associated with self-reported Caucasian donors. The study was designed to test whether signatures of past pathogen exposure could be identified by cataloging public T cell receptors. The T cell repertoires of 700 or so subjects were profiled by immunosequencing and related to cytomegalovirus serostatus. In addition to the first cohort of about 650 subjects, a separate validation cohort of approximately 110 different subjects was used. To predict cytomegalovirus infection status, the study combined high-throughput TCR immunosequencing, statistical association of individual TCRs with disease status, and machine learning. A later analysis re-analyzed previously published TCR beta repertoires from 650 to 800 donors and added high-resolution HLA genotyping to study TCR occurrence patterns. Rather than drawing on any new phenotypic data, the later analysis identified candidate immune exposures from TCR beta sequences and the way those sequences occurred across donors. In an earlier analysis of 500 to 650 of the donors, high-throughput TCR beta sequencing was used to judge whether each TCR beta V gene segment behaved as functional or pseudogenic. Donor age, sex, ethnicity and CMV serostatus were collected together with the repertoire data. In a later genetic analysis, genome-wide SNP genotypes for about 65% of the 666 donors were used, and that subset was treated as a discovery cohort. Every repertoire in the discovery cohort had been generated on one and the same sequencing platform. HLA typing included class I and class II loci at four-digit resolution. Typing coverage varied by locus: roughly 620-640 donors for A, B, C, DRB1 and DQB1; roughly 520 for DQA1; approximately 570 for DPA1; roughly 450 for DPB1. A handful of DR-DQ haplotypes were handled as single units for association and clustering because linkage in the cohort was strong. Among roughly 370 genotyped donors of the cohort, an average of approximately 250,000 unique TCR beta nucleotide sequences were sequenced per donor, around 18% of them non-productive.

Deletion took 3 bases off V and 8 bases off J, with a span of 6 bases between the germline ends. The CDR3 goes from the cysteine to the phenylalanine over 11 residues. CDR3 DNA only is kept here, 33 bases in frame from base 1. The germline V gene supplies CDR1 SGHDT and CDR2 YYEEEE. Library generation was performed with the immunoSEQ multiplex PCR assay. The multiplex PCR relied on a mix of 60 forward primers for TCR Vbeta segments and 13 reverse primers for TCR Jbeta segments. Amplification of the CDR3 region of rearranged TCR beta genes was performed with a multiplex PCR assay on genomic DNA. On the Illumina HiSeq System, the amplified TCR beta libraries were sequenced as 87-base-pair reads. Per the source publication's procedure: A later analysis counted some 74 million unique TCR beta chains across the 670 or so repertoires, and some 11 million of these chains were shared by at least two donors. To remove PCR and sequencing errors, raw reads were error-corrected and collapsed into unique sequences using a nearest-neighbor algorithm that merged closely related sequences. Alignment of CDR3 sequences to IMGT reference sequences was used to assign V, D and J gene segments. For a sequence to be retained, a match of at least six nucleotides to both a V gene segment and a J gene segment was required. A rearrangement was called productive if the CDR3 had no stop codons and remained in frame with V and J, and every other rearrangement was called non-productive. Following IMGT convention, CDR3 was defined as the stretch from the second conserved V-encoded cysteine to the conserved J-encoded phenylalanine. The earlier analysis of about 610 of the donors excluded sequences that lacked an unambiguous match to a single V gene segment. In an earlier analysis of approximately 610 of the donors, V segments were called functional above 56.7% productive rearrangements and were called segregating when the between-donor standard deviation exceeded 5%. A statistical classification framework was developed to diagnose cytomegalovirus status using the catalog of TCR beta chain sequences. A later analysis assigned V and J genes by comparing TCR nucleotide sequences with IMGT/GENE-DB human TR gene sequences. Using the TCRdist pipeline, a later analysis assigned CDR3 sequences along with most-parsimonious VDJ recombination scenarios. In a later analysis, each TCR beta chain was defined by its CDR3 amino acid sequence together with its V-gene family, and reads lacking a unique V-gene family were excluded. In a later analysis, fewer than 600 highly shared, low-generation-probability nucleotide sequences were removed to address suspected cross-contamination and a sequencing artifact. In a later analysis, a clonal expansion index was calculated for each public chain from normalized within-repertoire ranks of inferred template counts. In a later analysis, generation probabilities were computed using a VDJ recombination model fitted to out-of-frame rearrangements, and the results were checked against IGoR. In a later analysis, TCR-TCR, TCR-HLA and TCR-CMV co-occurrence was scored with hypergeometric tests, and a repertoire-size bias correction was applied to TCR pairs. False discovery rates were estimated in a later analysis by permuting HLA or CMV assignments 20 times. In a later analysis, co-occurring TCRs were grouped using DBSCAN, and TCRdist sequence similarity was added for clustering within HLA-allele-positive subsets. Co-occurrence clustering excluded repertoires with fewer than 30,000 or more than 120,000 public chains, plus five with anomalous nucleotide sharing. In its TCRdb copy, this immuneACCESS table keeps in-frame sequences only and misses some clones. Where compared with another copy, unresolved V genes explain less than half of these, and the others have no known cause. Clone size and the V and J calls come from that table; the DNA yielded D and trimming. This sample's table lists 150,000 to 200,000 clones. The top ten clonotypes cover 1% to 1.5% of the sample.

What the research found in general, with its limitations: A later analysis found that TCR association rates varied across HLA loci, with DRB1 alleles showing the most associated TCRs and HLA-C alleles the fewest. Specific HLA alleles were associated with 15,000 to 20,000 TCR beta sequences at a false discovery rate of 0.05 in a later analysis. The study listed 150 to 200 TCR beta chains as associated with cytomegalovirus. Three of the identified cytomegalovirus-associated TCR beta chains were confirmed in vitro to be specific for cytomegalovirus antigens. Most TCR sequences were seen in very few donors, while some public TCRs were found in many individuals. Because counts were too low, seventeen rarely observed V segments, including chromosome 9 orphons, were excluded from the earlier analysis of roughly 580 of the donors. According to a later analysis, most CMV-associated TCR beta chains appeared to be HLA-restricted, and the HLA associations seemed to be driven largely by CMV exposure. In this cohort, only TCR beta chains were sequenced, and detectable features were limited by the absence of alpha or paired-chain data. Immune exposure information for the cohort was limited to CMV serostatus. Presence/absence analyses assumed roughly uniform sequencing depth across donors, an assumption that may not hold. In a later analysis, HLA-associated TCR beta chains showed more clonal expansion and lower generation probabilities than non-associated chains that were equally common. Because the 87-base-pair reads could not distinguish some IMGT-functional V segments, including TRBV6-2 and TRBV6-3, those segments were excluded. Linkage disequilibrium might explain the correlated functional status among segregating V segments, but an unknown experimental factor could not be excluded. A group of highly shared sequence variants was considered likely to be a technical artifact of the sequencing pipeline. A later genetic analysis reported fewer N-insertions in productive TCRs among donors in an Asian-associated ancestry cluster than the roughly 700-donor mean. A further reported finding was that TCR beta sequences accurately predicted the HLA-A and HLA-B alleles for most subjects in the first cohort. In a later genetic analysis, a missense DCLRE1C variant was associated with V-gene and J-gene trimming of TCR beta chains, and the association was replicated in an independent cohort. In both the original and validation cohorts, the classifier was reported to diagnose cytomegalovirus status with high specificity and sensitivity. The authors suggested that the approach could potentially be generalized to other disease states and immunological phenotypes. Because HLA typing was unavailable for some donors at each locus, only the typed subset was used in association tests. Several of the top co-occurrence clusters appeared to be linked to parvovirus B19, influenza, CMV and Epstein-Barr virus, according to a later analysis. When HLA alleles, especially DR and DQ, strongly co-occurred, attributing TCR associations to individual alleles was difficult. Broadly in line with IMGT annotations, most TCR beta V segments showed up in productive rearrangements about 90% or about 30% of the time in an earlier analysis of roughly 590 of the donors.

In total, just over 650 healthy bone marrow donors made up the cohort. Cohort members were all nominally healthy when sampled, although unrecorded immune exposures were likely present. The donor tested CMV seronegative, placing the donor among the 350 or so seronegative members of the cohort. Every donor gave a peripheral blood sample, and the peripheral blood mononuclear cells from that sample were used for TCR beta sequencing. The Qiagen DNeasy Blood Extraction Kit was used to extract genomic DNA from the blood cell samples. Sequenced sample: PBMCs. The chain employs TRBV5-6 and TRBJ2-1; the D gene assignment is ambiguous. The TCR comes from a woman aged 55-70 years in good health and CMV-seronegative. The CDR3 protein: CASSSSDEQFF. The sequenced DNA is TGTGCCAGCAGCTCCAGTGATGAGCAGTTCTTC.